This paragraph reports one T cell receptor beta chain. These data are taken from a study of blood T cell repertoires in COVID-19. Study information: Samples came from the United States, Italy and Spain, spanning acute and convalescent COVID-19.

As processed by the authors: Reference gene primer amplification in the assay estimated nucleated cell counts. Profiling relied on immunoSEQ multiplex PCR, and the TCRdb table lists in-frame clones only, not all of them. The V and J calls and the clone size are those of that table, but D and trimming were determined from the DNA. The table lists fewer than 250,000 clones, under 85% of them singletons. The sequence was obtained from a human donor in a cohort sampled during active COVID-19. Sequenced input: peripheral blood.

CDR3 DNA: TGTGCCAGCAGCCCCACCACGGGGACAACGAACACCGGGGAGCTGTTTTTT. Translation: CASSPTTGTTNTGELFF. This chain links TRBV14 with TRBJ2-2; perhaps TRBD1 as D (6 bases). The V gene's germline CDR1 is SGHDN and CDR2 FVKESK. With 4 bases removed from V and 0 bases from J, the gap between germline ends came to 15 bases. The CDR3 covers 17 residues.